These 8 T cell receptor beta chains originate from one sample sequenced in a study of T cells expressing NK-cell markers. TCRdb reprocessed the 5' RACE reads; each CDR3 protein has one entry and no DNA is given. Recorded here are about 410,000 distinct CDR3 sequences; the top ten clones represent approximately 12%. Sequenced sample: blood T cells: a sorted CD56 or NKG2C T cell subset, CD4+ or CD8+ T cells, or bulk PBMC T cells (not recorded which). Receptors were obtained from a woman in her forties or fifties in good health.

This chain links TRBV29-1 with TRBJ2-1; the TCRdb D gene call, TRBD2, has no DNA to confirm it. Germline V gene data show CDR1 as SQVTM and CDR2 as ANQGSEA. This CDR3 region has 16 residues. Here the CDR3 reads CSVGTPGGGRNNEQFF.

The chain is built from TRBV5-1 and TRBJ2-3; TCRdb's D gene call, TRBD1, goes unchecked for lack of DNA. The CDR3 spans 15 residues. Germline V gene sequence: CDR1 SGHRS, CDR2 YFSETQ. CDR3 region: CASSLDGGAGITQYF.

The chain combines TRBV25-1 with TRBJ2-3; the TCRdb call, TRBD2, lacks DNA for checking. Germline CDR1 is MGHDK and CDR2 is SYGVNS. The CDR3 has 15 amino acids. CDR3 protein: CASSEPGLGTDTQYF.

CDR3 amino acids: CSAQPGDYNEQFF. The V and J genes are TRBV20-1 and TRBJ2-1; without DNA, the TCRdb call of TRBD1 cannot be checked. This CDR3 is built from 13 residues. Per germline, CDR1 DFQATT and CDR2 SNEGSKA (reference sequence).

The chain recombines TRBV7-8 with TRBJ2-7; TCRdb outputs TRBD2, but without DNA this stays unchecked. The germline CDR1 and CDR2 sequences are SGHVS and FQNEAQ. The CDR3 runs to 17 residues. CDR3 region: CASRSQATRLADYEQYF. The whole variable domain, remainder taken from reference TRBV7-8 and TRBJ2-7, is GAGVSQSPRYKVAKRGQDVALRCDPISGHVSLFWYQQALGQGPEFLTYFQNEAQLDKSGLPSDRFFAERPEGSVSTLKIQRTQQEDSAVYLCASRSQATRLADYEQYFGPGTRLTVT.

V usage is TRBV6-1 and J usage is TRBJ2-1; TCRdb returns TRBD2, unconfirmable since there is no DNA. This CDR3 contains 16 residues. Germline CDR1 MNHNS, CDR2 SASEGT. CDR3 sequence reads: CASSKLAGVAYNEQFF.

V is TRBV5-1 and J is TRBJ2-6; TCRdb reports TRBD1, a call that lacks DNA to check it against. Germline loops: CDR1 SGHRS, CDR2 YFSETQ. This CDR3 has 18 amino acids. CDR3 amino acids: CASSLLRQGKSGANVLTF.

The chain couples TRBV5-1 to TRBJ2-7; TCRdb lists TRBD2, though no DNA is available to test this call. Per the germline V gene, CDR1 is SGHRS and CDR2 is YFSETQ. The CDR3 contains 17 residues. The CDR3 sequence: CASSPTVLTSGSHEQYF.